This entry features one T cell receptor beta chain sequence. Its antigen is as yet unknown. This CDR3 region has 15 residues. The germline V gene has CDR1 SGHVS and CDR2 FNYEAQ. Trimming pared 5 bases from V and 6 bases from J, leaving 17 bases between. Both previously described methods and listed TCR primers were employed to make bulk TCR libraries. In TCRdb, the PCR reads were re-called with MiXCR into one record per CDR3 protein. The sample contains roughly 300,000 distinct CDR3 sequences, roughly a quarter of which appear only once. The data were obtained in a study of molecular identifiers for immune sequencing clone quantification. Study conclusions and caveats: About a million naive cells reportedly did not prevent detection of spiked Jurkat TCR RNA from one cell.

The chain recombines TRBV7-6 with TRBJ2-1; possibly TRBD1 for D (6 bases). The receptor comes from a human donor in good health. Some libraries in this study had Jurkat cell RNA spiked in. The sample was naive CD8+ T cells from blood, with Jurkat cell RNA spiked in. Subset in this sample: FACS-sorted CD8+CD4-CCR7+CD45RA+ naive T cells. In nucleotides, the CDR3 is TGTGCCAGCAGCCCCCGACCCGGGACACCCAATGAGCAGTTCTTC. This sequence encodes CASSPRPGTPNEQFF.